The rows below give T cell receptor beta chains drawn from one sample of a study of CD8 T cells in ankylosing spondylitis. A single record per CDR3 protein comes from TCRdb applying MiXCR to the 5' RACE reads. Of some 450,000 distinct CDR3 sequences in the sample, over 15% were seen once. The sample taken for sequencing was blood, either unsorted or a sorted T cell fraction (not recorded which). All receptors come from a male donor with ankylosing spondylitis. Both conserved end residues are part of each CDR3. The D gene is left open where the match is weak. Size is omitted from some rows. Given values are once, few, many or a class for expanded clones.

TRBJ1-1 | TRBV9 | - | - | CASSFTNNLRAEAFF | TGTGCCAGCAGCTTTACGAACAATTTACGGGCTGAAGCTTTCTTT
TRBJ2-2 | TRBV5-7 | - | - | CASSLNLGTGELFF | TGTGCCAGCAGCTTGAACCTGGGCACCGGGGAGCTGTTTTTT
TRBJ1-2 | TRBV20-1 | TRBD1 | - | CSARVMGTASFTF | TGCAGTGCTAGAGTGATGGGGACAGCCAGTTTTACCTTC
TRBJ2-3 | TRBV6-2/TRBV6-3 | - | many | CASSSPLDRRGDTQYF | TGTGCCAGCAGCTCCCCTCTTGACAGGAGGGGAGATACGCAGTATTTT
TRBJ2-1 | TRBV14 | - | - | CASSQATGYNEQFF | TGTGCCAGCAGCCAGGCGACAGGTTACAATGAGCAGTTCTTC
TRBJ2-2 | TRBV11-1 | TRBD2 | few | CASSLAHVTSGRITGELFF | TGTGCCAGCAGCTTAGCGCACGTGACTAGCGGGAGGATTACCGGGGAGCTGTTTTTT
TRBJ1-3 | TRBV7-2 | - | few | CASSSLWGLGNTIYF | TGTGCCAGCAGCTCCCTTTGGGGGCTCGGAAACACCATATATTTT
TRBJ1-1 | TRBV9 | - | many | CASSVGVQTNTEAFF | TGTGCCAGCAGCGTAGGAGTACAGACGAACACTGAAGCTTTCTTT
TRBJ2-7 | TRBV28 | TRBD2 | - | CASSSPGLAASGSGEQYF | TGTGCCAGCAGTTCCCCCGGACTCGCGGCTAGCGGGAGTGGCGAGCAGTACTTC
TRBJ2-1 | TRBV9 | - | - | CASSVGSKGGYNEQFF | TGTGCCAGCAGCGTAGGTAGCAAGGGGGGCTACAATGAGCAGTTCTTC
TRBJ2-1 | TRBV27 | - | - | CASSFYRDTTNEQFF | TGTGCCAGCAGTTTCTACCGGGACACTACCAATGAGCAGTTCTTC
TRBJ2-7 | TRBV7-9 | TRBD1 | - | CASSSNVPGQRSYEQYF | TGTGCCAGCAGCTCGAACGTACCGGGACAGCGATCCTACGAGCAGTACTTC
TRBJ2-1 | TRBV20-1 | - | few | CSARDLALSYNEQFF | TGCAGTGCTAGAGATCTGGCTCTTTCCTACAATGAGCAGTTCTTC
TRBJ1-5 | TRBV28 | TRBD1 | few | CASSSRTGRAFSNQPQHF | TGTGCCAGCAGTTCCCGGACAGGGAGGGCCTTTAGCAATCAGCCCCAGCATTTT
TRBJ2-3 | TRBV27 | TRBD2 | - | CASSSSGPGGADTQYF | TGTGCCAGCAGTTCCTCCGGACCCGGGGGGGCAGATACGCAGTATTTT
TRBJ1-2 | TRBV4-1 | TRBD1 | - | CASSRDLTGKDGYTF | TGCGCCAGCAGCCGAGACCTGACAGGGAAGGATGGCTACACCTTC
TRBJ2-1 | TRBV28 | - | - | CASSLEGGFKVNEQFF | TGTGCCAGCAGTTTAGAGGGCGGGTTTAAGGTAAATGAGCAGTTCTTC